The 20 T cell receptor beta chains given below trace back to one sample, sequenced in a study of OX40 agonist ivuxolimab in advanced cancers. The repertoire was sequenced with immunoSEQ multiplex PCR; TCRdb's copy has only in-frame clones and lacks some. The data show some 64,000 clones, approximately 86% seen once. Sequencing was performed on CD4+ or CD8+ T cells sorted from blood, taken in a trial of the OX40 agonist ivuxolimab. Source of these receptors: an adult with an advanced solid tumor such as melanoma, head and neck, liver or kidney cancer.

The gene calls are TRBV29-1 and TRBJ2-1; D possibly matches TRBD1 or TRBD2 (5 bases each). The CDR3 extends over 12 amino acids. Germline V gene sequence: CDR1 SQVTM, CDR2 ANQGSEA. Between the trimmed V and J ends, which lost 7 bases and 6 bases, there was a span of 13 bases. The CDR3 sequence is CSARPGLNEQFF. CDR3 DNA: TGCAGCGCCCGGCCGGGGCTCAATGAGCAGTTCTTC.

About this clone: Distinct nucleotide sequences in the sample also encode this CDR3. The V gene is TRBV6-1, the J gene TRBJ2-6; D remains ambiguous. Trimming cost V 1 base and J 1 base, with 2 bases left between them. Per germline, CDR1 MNHNS and CDR2 SASEGT. This CDR3 contains 14 residues. The DNA of the CDR3 is TGTGCCAGCAGTGAAGGTTCTGGGGCCAACGTCCTGACTTTC. Translation gives CASSEGSGANVLTF.

The chain employs TRBV7-6 and TRBJ1-5, with no clear D. The V gene's germline CDR1 is SGHVS and CDR2 FNYEAQ. V lost 1 base and J lost 7, with 8 bases in between. This CDR3 is 13 amino acids long. CDR3 amino acids: CASSLGDGQPQHF. In DNA, the CDR3 is TGTGCCAGCAGCTTAGGTGATGGACAGCCCCAGCATTTT.

The V call is TRBV5-4, the J call TRBJ2-3; 11 nucleotides match TRBD2. Germline V lookup: CDR1 SGHNT, CDR2 YYREEE (reference sequence). V shed 4 bases and J 1 base; nucleotides not matched to a gene: 2. The CDR3 consists of 15 residues. DNA of the CDR3: TGTGCCAGCAGCCCGGGACTAGCGGGCACAGATACGCAGTATTTT. This sequence encodes CASSPGLAGTDTQYF.

V usage is TRBV7-2 and J usage is TRBJ1-1; D gene ambiguous. CDR1 and CDR2 (germline): SGHTA, FQGNSA. This CDR3 has 13 residues. V was cut by 2 bases and J by 2 bases, with 6 bases left in between. CDR3 region: CASSLWENTEAFF. The DNA for the CDR3 is TGTGCCAGCAGCTTATGGGAAAACACTGAAGCTTTCTTT.

A single count supports this clone. The chain recombines TRBV5-1 with TRBJ2-3; no reliable D call. Deletions cut 0 bases from V and 4 bases from J, with 9 bases between. Germline V gives CDR1 SGHRS, CDR2 YFSETQ. CDR3 length equals 14 residues. The CDR3 reads CASSLALSADTQYF. The CDR3 coding sequence is TGCGCCAGCAGCTTGGCGTTATCCGCAGATACGCAGTATTTT.

The chain employs TRBV5-1 and TRBJ1-2, with a weak D call TRBD1 (5 bases). The CDR3 spans 15 residues. Germline V CDR1 and CDR2: SGHRS, YFSETQ. Trimming pared 5 bases from V and 3 bases from J, leaving 17 bases between. The CDR3 DNA follows: TGCGCCAGCAGTCTCATGGGGGAGCGATACTATGGCTACACCTTC. The encoded protein is CASSLMGERYYGYTF.

The rearrangement uses TRBV2 and TRBJ2-1; tentatively, D is TRBD1 or TRBD2 (6 bases each). Deletions cut 1 base from V and 5 bases from J, with 9 bases between. Germline CDR1 and CDR2: SNHLY and FYNNEI. The CDR3 has 14 amino acids. As DNA, the CDR3 is TGTGCCAGCAGTGAAGGGGGGGCCGACAATGAGCAGTTCTTC. This codes for CASSEGGADNEQFF.

This chain joins TRBV6-1 and TRBJ1-5; no clear D. CDR3 length: 16 amino acids. CDR1 MNHNS and CDR2 SASEGT come from the germline V gene. Trimming took off 4 bases at V and 3 bases at J, with 16 bases between the two ends. CDR3 loop: CASSVGRPYDNQPQHF. CDR3 in DNA: TGTGCCAGCAGTGTCGGACGGCCTTATGACAATCAGCCCCAGCATTTT.

J is TRBJ2-5 and V is TRBV7-6; D uncertain. The germline V gene encodes CDR1 SGHVS and CDR2 FNYEAQ. CDR3 length equals 14 residues. Trimming removed 5 bases at V and 5 bases at J, with 15 bases between. CDR3 DNA: TGTGCCAGCAGCCCCTCAAGGTCCGCCGAGACCCAGTACTTC. Encoded protein: CASSPSRSAETQYF. The full variable domain, in which reference TRBV7-6 and TRBJ2-5 provide the parts outside the CDR3, is GAGVSQSPRYKVTKRGQDVALRCDPISGHVSLYWYRQALGQGPEFLTYFNYEAQQDKSGLPNDRFSAERPEGSISTLTIQRTEQRDSAMYRCASSPSRSAETQYFGPGTRLLVL.

V usage is TRBV19 and J usage is TRBJ2-6, with D possibly being TRBD1 (6 bases). The V end lost 2 bases, the J end lost 3 bases, and 8 bases lay between the germline ends. CDR3 length equals 15 residues. CDR1 and CDR2 (germline): LNHDA, SQIVND (reference sequence). The CDR3 protein is CASSIQGYGANVLTF. The CDR3, as DNA: TGTGCCAGTAGTATACAGGGGTATGGGGCCAACGTCCTGACTTTC.

The table lists this clone with a few counts. This chain links TRBV11-1 with TRBJ2-7; 8 bases are shared with TRBD2. This CDR3 has 13 amino acids. V lost 3 bases to trimming and J lost 4 bases; unmatched junction nucleotides: 2. Germline loops: CDR1 SGHAT, CDR2 FQDESV (reference sequence). CDR3 loop: CASSLTSAYEQYF. The CDR3 DNA is TGTGCCAGCAGCTTGACTAGCGCGTACGAGCAGTACTTC. Complete variable domain (other parts from reference TRBV11-1 and TRBJ2-7): EAEVAQSPRYKITEKSQAVAFWCDPISGHATLYWYRQILGQGPELLVQFQDESVVDDSQLPKDRFSAERLKGVDSTLKIQPAELGDSAMYLCASSLTSAYEQYFGPGTRLTVT.

The chain combines TRBV19 with TRBJ2-5; 7 nucleotides line up with TRBD2. Germline V gene data show CDR1 as LNHDA and CDR2 as SQIVND (reference sequence). V lost 1 base, J lost 4 bases, and 6 bases stayed unmatched. This CDR3 contains 15 residues. CDR3 amino acids: CASSIGGTTTETQYF. DNA for the CDR3: TGTGCCAGTAGTATAGGCGGGACTACAACAGAGACCCAGTACTTC.

This clone has just one count. The genes are TRBV28 and TRBJ1-2, with D possibly TRBD1 on 6 matching bases. The V and J ends lost 6 bases and 4 bases respectively, with 12 bases between them. Germline-derived CDR1 and CDR2 are MDHEN and SYDVKM. This CDR3 region has 13 residues. The CDR3 region has the DNA TGTGCCAGCAGCCCCAGGACAGCCTATGGCTACACCTTC. It translates to CASSPRTAYGYTF.

CDR3 DNA: TGTGCCAGCAGCTTACGGGTAGCGGAGACCCAGTACTTC. Residues: CASSLRVAETQYF. The chain employs TRBV7-6 and TRBJ2-5, with a weak D call TRBD2 (5 bases). Germline-derived CDR1 and CDR2 are SGHVS and FNYEAQ. The V gene lost 2 bases and the J gene lost 5 bases, with 9 bases spanning the gap. CDR3 length: 13 residues. Looking up the rest from reference TRBV7-6 and TRBJ2-5 gives the full variable domain: GAGVSQSPRYKVTKRGQDVALRCDPISGHVSLYWYRQALGQGPEFLTYFNYEAQQDKSGLPNDRFSAERPEGSISTLTIQRTEQRDSAMYRCASSLRVAETQYFGPGTRLLVL.

Only a few counts were recorded for this clone. The chain uses TRBV28 and TRBJ2-7; TRBD2 agrees at 10 bases. The CDR3 extends over 14 amino acids. The V segment lost 8 bases and the J segment 5 bases; nucleotides outside the gene matches: 9. Germline V CDR1 and CDR2: MDHEN, SYDVKM. The CDR3 loop is CASRGASGSHEQYF. The CDR3, as DNA: TGTGCCAGCCGCGGGGCTAGCGGGAGCCACGAGCAGTACTTC.

The chain carries TRBV4-3 and TRBJ2-1, with 12 bases fitting TRBD2. This CDR3 is built from 16 residues. Germline CDR1 and CDR2: LGHNA and YSLEER. With V trimmed by 1 base and J by 7 bases, 5 bases remained unmatched. The CDR3 DNA sequence: TGCGCCAGCAGCCAAGGAAGCCTAGCGGGGGGGAATGAGCAGTTCTTC. Translation gives CASSQGSLAGGNEQFF.

The rearrangement links TRBV28 to TRBJ2-1; D is undetermined. The germline V and J ends were trimmed by 6 bases and 6 bases, with 21 bases remaining between them. The germline V gene encodes CDR1 MDHEN and CDR2 SYDVKM. This CDR3 region has 16 residues. Here the CDR3 reads CASRRLWPGKGNEQFF. CDR3 sequence (DNA): TGTGCCAGCAGACGCCTATGGCCAGGAAAGGGCAATGAGCAGTTCTTC.

This chain uses TRBV19 with TRBJ2-6, with unresolved D. The length of the CDR3 is 14 residues. With 8 bases removed from V and 7 bases from J, the gap between germline ends came to 15 bases. Looked up from germline, CDR1 is LNHDA and CDR2 is SQIVND (reference sequence). In DNA form, the CDR3 reads TGTGCCAGTTTAAGACATCTGGGAGCCAACGTCCTGACTTTC. Translating gives CASLRHLGANVLTF. Full variable domain (rest looked up from reference TRBV19 and TRBJ2-6): DGGITQSPKYLFRKEGQNVTLSCEQNLNHDAMYWYRQDPGQGLRLIYYSQIVNDFQKGDIAEGYSVSREKKESFPLTVTSAQKNPTAFYLCASLRHLGANVLTFGAGSRLTVL.

V is TRBV6-1 and J is TRBJ1-1; unclear D gene. With 6 bases removed from V and 11 bases from J, the gap between germline ends came to 10 bases. Looked up from germline, CDR1 is MNHNS and CDR2 is SASEGT. This CDR3 contains 10 residues. As DNA, the CDR3 is TGTGCCAGCAGCCCGCGCTCCGCTTTCTTT. It translates to CASSPRSAFF.